This entry lists 5 T cell receptor beta chains sequenced from one sample in a study of blood T cell repertoires in COVID-19. The data were produced by immunoSEQ multiplex PCR, yet TCRdb's version contains in-frame clones alone and is incomplete. The sample has about 270,000 clones; about 87% are singletons. Input material: PBMCs or T cells enriched from blood (not recorded which). These receptors were collected from a woman aged 25 to 39 with acute COVID-19.

V and J are TRBV28 and TRBJ1-2; D is undetermined. Trimming removed 2 bases at V and 4 bases at J, with 8 bases between. Germline V gene sequence: CDR1 MDHEN, CDR2 SYDVKM. The CDR3 has 13 amino acids. The CDR3 region is CASSLARIYGYTF. The CDR3 coding sequence is TGTGCCAGCAGTTTAGCCAGGATCTATGGCTACACCTTC.

The chain couples TRBV11-1 to TRBJ1-1; 9 positions agree with TRBD1. CDR3 length equals 15 residues. J was trimmed by 2 bases and V by 5 bases; bases with no gene match: 6. The germline gives CDR1 SGHAT, CDR2 FQDESV (reference sequence). The CDR3 DNA reads as TGTGCCAGCAGCCCTAGGGGACAGGGTAACACTGAAGCTTTCTTT. It yields the protein CASSPRGQGNTEAFF.

The chain combines TRBV19 with TRBJ1-1; the D gene is possibly TRBD1 (5 bases). This CDR3 comprises 13 residues. Trimming cost V 3 bases and J 5 bases, with 10 bases left between them. Germline V CDR1 and CDR2: LNHDA, SQIVND (reference sequence). This chain's CDR3 is CASSIHGGTEAFF. CDR3 nucleotides: TGTGCCAGTAGTATTCACGGGGGGACTGAAGCTTTCTTT.

This chain uses TRBV28 with TRBJ2-7; 8 bases are a match to TRBD1. The CDR3 consists of 12 residues. Germline CDR1 reads MDHEN; CDR2 reads SYDVKM. CDR3 coding DNA: TGTGTTACCGGGACAGGACTCTACGAGCAGTACTTC. Residues: CVTGTGLYEQYF.

The rearrangement links TRBV19 to TRBJ2-7, with D possibly matching TRBD2 (6 bases). Germline CDR1 and CDR2: LNHDA and SQIVND (reference sequence). Trimming removed 7 bases at V and 0 bases at J, with 19 bases between. The CDR3 covers 16 residues. The CDR3 nucleotides are TGTGCCAGTAAGGAGGGAGTTGGCGGAGGCTCCTACGAGCAGTACTTC. Amino acids: CASKEGVGGGSYEQYF.